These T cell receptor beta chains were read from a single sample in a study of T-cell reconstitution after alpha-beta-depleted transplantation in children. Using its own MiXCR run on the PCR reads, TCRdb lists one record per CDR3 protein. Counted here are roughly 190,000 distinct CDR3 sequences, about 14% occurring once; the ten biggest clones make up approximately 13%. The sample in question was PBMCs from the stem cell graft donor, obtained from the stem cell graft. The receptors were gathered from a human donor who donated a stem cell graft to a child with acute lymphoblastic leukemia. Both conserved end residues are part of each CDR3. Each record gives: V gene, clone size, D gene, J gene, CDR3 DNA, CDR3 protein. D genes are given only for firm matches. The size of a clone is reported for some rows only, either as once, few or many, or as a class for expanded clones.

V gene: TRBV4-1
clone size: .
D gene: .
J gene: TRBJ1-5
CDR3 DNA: TGCGCCAGCAGCCAAGGGGTGGGGGCAAGCAAGCCCCAGCATTTT
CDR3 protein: CASSQGVGASKPQHF

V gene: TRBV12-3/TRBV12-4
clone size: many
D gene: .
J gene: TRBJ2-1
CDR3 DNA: TGTGCCAGTAGCTATTACACGGGACTTCCTTACAATGAGCAGTTCTTC
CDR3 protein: CASSYYTGLPYNEQFF

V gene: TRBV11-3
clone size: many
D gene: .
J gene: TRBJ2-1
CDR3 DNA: TGTGCCAGCACCCGACTAGTTTCGGGCAATGAGCAGTTCTTC
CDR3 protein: CASTRLVSGNEQFF

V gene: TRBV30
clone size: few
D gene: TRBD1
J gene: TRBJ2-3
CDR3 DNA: TGTGCCTGGAGCTGGGGACAGGTTGGTCTCCCAGATACGCAGTATTTT
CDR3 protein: CAWSWGQVGLPDTQYF

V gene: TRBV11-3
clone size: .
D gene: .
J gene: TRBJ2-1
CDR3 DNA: TGTGCCAGCAGCTTGGTGGGACGGGCCCACAATGAGCAGTTCTTC
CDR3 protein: CASSLVGRAHNEQFF

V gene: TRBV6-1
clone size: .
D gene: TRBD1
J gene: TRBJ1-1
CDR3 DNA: TGTGCCAGCATAAACACAGGGGGCTGGGACACTGAAGCTTTCTTT
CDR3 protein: CASINTGGWDTEAFF

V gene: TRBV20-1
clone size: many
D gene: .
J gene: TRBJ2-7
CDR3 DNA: TGCAGTGCTGGGGCCCGAACCTACGAGCAGTACTTC
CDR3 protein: CSAGARTYEQYF

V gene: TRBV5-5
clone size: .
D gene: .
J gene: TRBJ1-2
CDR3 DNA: TGTGCCAGCAGCCCGGATCTTCGACAGGTAGCTAACTATGGCTACACCTTC
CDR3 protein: CASSPDLRQVANYGYTF

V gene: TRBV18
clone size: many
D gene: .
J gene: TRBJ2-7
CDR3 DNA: TGTGCCAGCTCACCAACACCAAGGTGGGGCGAGCAGTACTTC
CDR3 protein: CASSPTPRWGEQYF

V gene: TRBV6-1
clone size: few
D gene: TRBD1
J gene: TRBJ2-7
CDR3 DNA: TGTGCCAGCCCTGGTGGGGGACAGGGGGGTGAGCAGTACTTC
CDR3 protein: CASPGGGQGGEQYF

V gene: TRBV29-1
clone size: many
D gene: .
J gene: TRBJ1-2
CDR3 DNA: TGCAGCGTACCAGGGTTGGGGGGCTACACCTTC
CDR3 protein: CSVPGLGGYTF

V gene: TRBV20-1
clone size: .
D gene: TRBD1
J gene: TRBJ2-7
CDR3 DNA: TGCAGTGCAGGGGGGACAGGGAGCTACGAGCAGTACTTC
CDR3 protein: CSAGGTGSYEQYF